A single sample gave rise to the 24 T cell receptor beta chains below, sequenced in a study of T cells in Graves' hyperthyroidism and ophthalmopathy. Amplified TCR beta CDR3 regions derived from RNA transcripts. During a first-round RT-PCR of the TCR CDR3, the HTBI primer set was used. Using its own MiXCR run on the multiplex PCR reads, TCRdb lists one record per CDR3 protein. In the table there are some 740,000 distinct CDR3 sequences, 14% of which are singletons. Material: blood. These receptors came from a woman aged 18-29 years with Graves' hyperthyroidism.

A few counts support this clonotype. V is TRBV5-8 and J is TRBJ1-5, with 7 bases identical to TRBD1. V shed 3 bases, J shed 4 bases, and the junction held 13 bases outside the gene matches. The CDR3 consists of 17 residues. The germline gives CDR1 SGHTS, CDR2 YDEGEE. CDR3 sequence: CASSSSVTGWVNQPQHF. CDR3 DNA: TGTGCCAGCAGCTCCTCAGTGACAGGGTGGGTTAATCAGCCCCAGCATTTT.

V is TRBV9 and J is TRBJ2-3, with 15 positions matching TRBD2. Unmatched junction bases numbered 14, after V lost 4 bases and J lost 5 bases. CDR1 is SGDLS and CDR2 is YYNGEE in the germline V gene. This CDR3 has 19 residues. CDR3 protein: CASSRPVGLAGGPGDTQYF. The CDR3, as DNA: TGTGCCAGCAGCCGTCCCGTCGGACTAGCGGGAGGGCCTGGAGATACGCAGTATTTT. Variable domain in full (rest from reference TRBV9 and TRBJ2-3): DSGVTQTPKHLITATGQRVTLRCSPRSGDLSVYWYQQSLDQGLQFLIQYYNGEERAKGNILERFSAQQFPDLHSELNLSSLELGDSALYFCASSRPVGLAGGPGDTQYFGPGTRLTVL.

The rearrangement joins TRBV6-1 to TRBJ2-5; 16 bases line up with TRBD2. The J segment lost 6 bases and the V segment lost 6 bases, leaving 10 bases of the junction unmatched. Germline assignment: CDR1 MNHNS and CDR2 SASEGT. The CDR3 has 17 amino acids. CDR3 in amino acids: CASSSVGTSGRGKTQYF. The CDR3 nucleotides are TGTGCCAGCAGCTCGGTCGGGACTAGCGGGAGGGGTAAGACCCAGTACTTC.

This clonotype was observed a few times. J is TRBJ1-5 and V is TRBV27; D may be TRBD1 (5 bases). Germline V lookup: CDR1 MNHEY, CDR2 SMNVEV (reference sequence). Trimming shortened V by 5 bases and J by 9 bases, and 17 bases separated the two germline ends. The CDR3 is 14 amino acids. CDR3 bases: TGTGCCAGCAGTCCAATCGGGGCAAGTGGGCCCCAGCATTTT. This encodes CASSPIGASGPQHF.

This clonotype was observed at least ten times. The gene calls are TRBV7-2 and TRBJ2-1; 13 bases are a match to TRBD2. CDR1 SGHTA and CDR2 FQGNSA come from the germline V gene. The CDR3 runs to 20 residues. Trimming at V came to 2 bases and at J to 5 bases, leaving 15 bases not matched to a gene. CDR3 sequence: CASSLLGLAGVTYRDNEQFF. CDR3 in DNA: TGTGCCAGCAGCTTACTAGGACTAGCGGGAGTGACATACCGGGACAATGAGCAGTTCTTC.

This clonotype was picked up many times. The CDR3 protein is CASSPGTDTDTQYF. The CDR3 bases are TGCGCCAGCAGCCCCGGGACAGACACAGATACGCAGTATTTT. The rearrangement links TRBV5-1 to TRBJ2-3, with 7 nucleotides matching TRBD1. This CDR3 spans 14 amino acids. The J segment lost 2 bases and the V segment lost 4 bases, leaving 4 bases of the junction unmatched. The germline CDR1 and CDR2 sequences are SGHRS and YFSETQ.

This clonotype was recorded many times. The chain joins TRBV6-1 to TRBJ2-3, with D perhaps given as TRBD1 or TRBD2 (5 bases each). This CDR3 has 14 amino acids. V was cut by 9 bases and J by 2 bases, with 15 bases left in between. Germline V lookup: CDR1 MNHNS, CDR2 SASEGT. CDR3 DNA: TGTGCCAGTCGGGACGGACCGTACACAGATACGCAGTATTTT. Translation: CASRDGPYTDTQYF.

The V and J genes are TRBV10-3 and TRBJ1-1; the D is unclear. The CDR3 sequence is 14 residues long. Trimming took 6 bases from V and 3 from J, leaving 14 bases between them. Per germline, CDR1 ENHRY and CDR2 SYGVKD. The CDR3 sequence: CAISGNGRDTEAFF. The CDR3, as DNA: TGTGCCATCAGCGGCAATGGGCGGGACACTGAAGCTTTCTTT.

This clonotype was counted only a few times. V is TRBV27 and J is TRBJ2-4, with 12 bases aligning to TRBD2. The V segment lost 6 bases and the J segment 2 bases; nucleotides outside the gene matches: 11. CDR1 and CDR2 (germline): MNHEY, SMNVEV (reference sequence). The CDR3 has 18 amino acids. This CDR3 is CASRGVSSGREPKNIQYF. CDR3 DNA: TGTGCCAGCAGAGGGGTCTCTAGCGGGAGGGAACCCAAAAACATTCAGTACTTC.

Many counts were recorded for this clonotype. The V and J genes are TRBV7-9 and TRBJ2-2; 11 nucleotides line up with TRBD1. Germline trimming cut 7 bases from V and 6 bases from J; bases unmatched to any gene: 1. CDR1 is SEHNR, CDR2 FQNEAQ, per germline (reference sequence). The CDR3 consists of 13 residues. CDR3 sequence reads: CASTGQGAGELFF. The DNA for the CDR3 is TGTGCCAGCACGGGACAGGGGGCCGGGGAGCTGTTTTTT.

This clonotype has ten or more counts. The rearrangement uses TRBV18 and TRBJ1-1; D remains ambiguous. Germline V gene sequence: CDR1 KGHSH, CDR2 LQKENI. Trimming cost V 1 base and J 1 base, with 10 bases left between them. This CDR3 spans 15 amino acids. The DNA of the CDR3 is TGTGCCAGCTCACCACGAGACCGATCGAACACTGAAGCTTTCTTT. It specifies CASSPRDRSNTEAFF.

The sample holds a few counts of this clonotype. The chain uses TRBV18 and TRBJ2-1, with no clear D. This CDR3 has 14 residues. V lost 1 base, J lost 7 bases, and 11 bases lay in between. The germline V gene encodes CDR1 KGHSH and CDR2 LQKENI. CDR3 coding DNA: TGTGCCAGCTCACCACGTGAGAGTTCTAATGAGCAGTTCTTC. The encoded protein is CASSPRESSNEQFF. Variable domain in full (rest from reference TRBV18 and TRBJ2-1): NAGVMQNPRHLVRRRGQEARLRCSPMKGHSHVYWYRQLPEEGLKFMVYLQKENIIDESGMPKERFSAEFPKEGPSILRIQQVVRGDSAAYFCASSPRESSNEQFFGPGTRLTVL.

V gene TRBV7-8 combines with J gene TRBJ1-4; the D is unclear. Germline CDR1 is SGHVS and CDR2 is FQNEAQ. This CDR3 contains 15 residues. V lost 5 bases to trimming and J lost 7 bases, with 17 bases between them. The CDR3 DNA reads as TGTGCCAGCAGCACGACCGACTCACGGGGTGAAAAACTGTTTTTT. Protein sequence: CASSTTDSRGEKLFF.

This clonotype was observed at least ten times. Written as DNA, the CDR3 is TGTGCCAGCAGCTCTCAGAGGGGGGTAAACACCATATATTTT. It specifies CASSSQRGVNTIYF. The J gene is TRBJ1-3, the V gene TRBV7-2; possibly TRBD1 for D (6 bases). Trimming stripped 4 bases from V and 6 bases from J, with 13 bases between. The CDR3 has 14 amino acids. Germline assignment: CDR1 SGHTA and CDR2 FQGNSA.

This clonotype occurred many times. The chain joins TRBV12-3 or TRBV12-4 to TRBJ2-7; 8 bases align to TRBD2. With 5 bases clipped from V and 0 bases from J, the junction kept 3 bases outside the gene matches. The CDR3 is 14 amino acids. The CDR3 loop is CASSTGTSSYEQYF. Here the CDR3 DNA reads TGTGCCAGCAGTACCGGGACTAGCTCCTACGAGCAGTACTTC.

This clonotype has a count of ten or more. The genes are TRBV6-1 and TRBJ2-2; D remains unclear. The CDR3 covers 11 residues. Germline-derived CDR1 and CDR2 are MNHNS and SASEGT. V was pared by 10 bases and J by 3 bases, with 6 bases between. The CDR3 loop reads CATTYTGELFF. CDR3 nucleotides: TGTGCCACCACTTACACCGGGGAGCTGTTTTTT.

This clonotype was seen ten or more times. The chain has TRBV3-1 and TRBJ2-1; 15 nucleotides agree with TRBD2. Looked up from germline, CDR1 is LGHDT and CDR2 is YNNKEL (reference sequence). The CDR3 sequence is 16 residues long. Trimming took 1 base from V and 13 from J; bases not matched to a gene: 8. CDR3 sequence (DNA): TGTGCCAGCAGCCAAGTAGGGGGACTAGCGGGAGGAAAACAGTTCTTC. It yields the protein CASSQVGGLAGGKQFF.

This clonotype was seen many times. V usage is TRBV7-2 and J usage is TRBJ1-1; D may be TRBD1 (5 bases). The CDR3 consists of 14 residues. V was trimmed by 4 bases and J by 1 base, leaving 10 bases between them. Germline V gene lookup returns CDR1 SGHTA and CDR2 FQGNSA. CDR3 amino acids: CASSWSGTNTEAFF. As DNA, the CDR3 is TGTGCCAGCAGCTGGTCCGGGACGAACACTGAAGCTTTCTTT.

The chain carries TRBV30 and TRBJ2-2; the match to TRBD1 covers 7 bases. V dropped 5 bases and J dropped 5; count of bases not matched to a gene: 8. CDR3 length: 14 residues. The germline gives CDR1 GTSNPN, CDR2 SVGIG (reference sequence). The CDR3: CAWPGAGGTGELFF. The CDR3 DNA reads as TGTGCCTGGCCCGGGGCAGGGGGTACCGGGGAGCTGTTTTTT. The entire variable domain, with the rest obtained from reference TRBV30 and TRBJ2-2, is as follows: SQTIHQWPATLVQPVGSPLSLECTVEGTSNPNLYWYRQAAGRGLQLLFYSVGIGQISSEVPQNLSASRPQDRQFILSSKKLLLSDSGFYLCAWPGAGGTGELFFGEGSRLTVL.

The chain employs TRBV28 and TRBJ2-7; tentatively, D is TRBD2 (6 bases). Germline assignment: CDR1 MDHEN and CDR2 SYDVKM. The germline V and J ends were trimmed by 2 bases and 1 base, with 12 bases remaining between them. This CDR3 has 15 amino acids. CDR3 in DNA: TGTGCCAGCAGTTTAGATTTGGGGGGATCCTACGAGCAGTACTTC. Its translation is CASSLDLGGSYEQYF.

This chain connects TRBV27 to TRBJ2-7; possible D gene TRBD1, 5 bases. V gave up 8 bases and J gave up 7 bases, with 15 bases separating them. CDR1 MNHEY and CDR2 SMNVEV come from the germline V gene (reference sequence). There are 12 residues in the CDR3. CDR3 loop: CASSVQGNEQYF. DNA of the CDR3: TGTGCCAGCTCTGTCCAGGGCAATGAGCAGTACTTC.

This clonotype was seen at least ten times. V and J are TRBV30 and TRBJ2-5; TRBD2 matches at 12 bases. The CDR3 is made up of 14 amino acids. V shed 3 bases and J 4 bases; nucleotides not matched to a gene: 3. CDR1 GTSNPN and CDR2 SVGIG come from the germline V gene (reference sequence). The CDR3 loop reads CAWRTSGSGETQYF. The CDR3 region has the DNA TGTGCCTGGAGGACTAGCGGGAGTGGAGAGACCCAGTACTTC.

Only a few counts were recorded for this clonotype. The rearrangement uses TRBV7-9 and TRBJ2-7, with TRBD1 as a possible D gene (6 bases). V was trimmed by 5 bases and J by 3 bases, leaving 17 bases between them. This CDR3 region has 15 residues. Per germline, CDR1 SEHNR and CDR2 FQNEAQ (reference sequence). The CDR3 loop is CASSQGSSTYYEQYF. The CDR3, as DNA: TGTGCCAGCAGCCAGGGGAGCTCTACGTACTACGAGCAGTACTTC.

This clonotype has a count of ten or more. The chain joins TRBV11-2 to TRBJ2-4; no firm D call. Germline V CDR1 and CDR2: SGHAT, FQNNGV. Trimming shortened V by 0 bases and J by 2 bases, and 8 bases separated the two germline ends. The CDR3 is 15 residues long. CDR3 sequence reads: CASSLEGFSKNIQYF. The CDR3 bases are TGTGCCAGCAGCTTAGAGGGTTTCTCCAAAAACATTCAGTACTTC.